A selection of T cell receptor beta chains follows, all from one sample in a study of spatial heterogeneity in lung cancer. In TCRdb, the 5' RACE reads were re-called with MiXCR into one record per CDR3 protein. The table shows approximately 70,000 distinct CDR3 sequences, with around 8.9% occurring only once. Source: PBMCs, taken at follow-up. The receptors derive from a female donor with early-stage non-small cell lung cancer. The CDR3 runs from the conserved cysteine through the conserved F or W. The order of the fields is V gene, clone size, D gene, J gene, CDR3 DNA, CDR3 protein. D genes are given only for firm matches. Expanded clones are given a class, and other clones once, few, many or no size at all.

>TRBV14|many|TRBD1|TRBJ2-7
TGTGCCAGCAGCCAATACGGGACAGGGTTCTACGAGCAGTACTTC
CASSQYGTGFYEQYF
>TRBV5-4|many|-|TRBJ2-7
TGTGCCAGCAGCTTGAGGATCGCGGGGATCCCCTACGAGCAGTACTTC
CASSLRIAGIPYEQYF
>TRBV5-1|many|-|TRBJ1-3
TGCGCCAGCAGACTGACGACCTCAGGAGGAAACACCATATATTTT
CASRLTTSGGNTIYF
>TRBV7-3|many|-|TRBJ2-3
TGTGCCAGCAGCTTAGTGGGGTCAGGGGCAGATACGCAGTATTTT
CASSLVGSGADTQYF
>TRBV20-1|many|-|TRBJ1-4
TGCAGTCCGAGACGGGACTCCTCCCCGGAGGCACTGTTTTTT
CSPRRDSSPEALFF
>TRBV23-1|few|-|TRBJ1-1
TGCGCCAGCAGTCGGTCAGAGACGAACACTGAAGCTTTCTTT
CASSRSETNTEAFF
>TRBV7-9|once|-|TRBJ1-3
TGTGCCAGCAGCTTAGGGGGCAGGCGGACCCTTGGAAACACCATATATTTT
CASSLGGRRTLGNTIYF
>TRBV7-9|few|-|TRBJ2-2
TGTGCCAGCACCATGTACACCGGGGAGCTGTTTTTT
CASTMYTGELFF
>TRBV9|-|TRBD2|TRBJ2-3
TGTGCCAGCAGCGTAGGTAGCGGGGGAACAGATACGCAGTATTTT
CASSVGSGGTDTQYF
>TRBV7-9|many|-|TRBJ2-1
TGTGCCAGCAGCGGCCAGCGGAGGGCGCATGAGCAGTTCTTC
CASSGQRRAHEQFF
>TRBV30|-|TRBD1|TRBJ2-7
TGTGCCTGGAGCGGACAGGACCCCTACGAGCAGTACTTC
CAWSGQDPYEQYF
>TRBV5-1|few|-|TRBJ2-5
TGCGCCAGCAGCCCCCAACTAGGTCGGGAAGAGACCCAGTACTTC
CASSPQLGREETQYF
>TRBV5-1|many|TRBD2|TRBJ2-1
TGCGCCAGCAGCTTGGGTCCTAGCGGGTCCTACAATGAGCAGTTCTTC
CASSLGPSGSYNEQFF
>TRBV7-9|many|TRBD1|TRBJ1-2
TGTGCCAGCAGCTTGGGGGGGACAGGCCGAGCCTATGGCTACACCTTC
CASSLGGTGRAYGYTF
>TRBV12-3/TRBV12-4|many|TRBD1|TRBJ1-4
TGTGCCAGCAGTCTACAGGGGGCGTTGGATGAAAAACTGTTTTTT
CASSLQGALDEKLFF
>TRBV5-6|many|-|TRBJ2-6
TGTGCCAGCAAGTGTCTGTTCGGGGCCAACGTCCTGACTTTC
CASKCLFGANVLTF
>TRBV5-4|many|TRBD1|TRBJ1-2
TGTGCCAGCATCAAACAGGGGGCGTTTGTGGAGGGCTACACCTTC
CASIKQGAFVEGYTF
>TRBV2|many|-|TRBJ2-1
TGTGCCAGCTTTAGGACTACCGACAATGAGCAGTTCTTC
CASFRTTDNEQFF
>TRBV7-9|-|TRBD2|TRBJ2-1
TGTGCCAGCAGCTTAGCGGGGACTAGCGGTACGAGGGGTGAGCAGTTCTTC
CASSLAGTSGTRGEQFF
>TRBV27|few|-|TRBJ2-2
TGTGCCAGCAGCCCGGATCTCACAAACACCGGGGAGCTGTTTTTT
CASSPDLTNTGELFF
>TRBV9|-|TRBD1|TRBJ1-4
TGTGCCAGCAGCGATCGACAGGGGAATCGAAAACTGTTTTTT
CASSDRQGNRKLFF
>TRBV12-3/TRBV12-4|few|TRBD1|TRBJ2-7
TGTGCCAGCAGTTTGGGGAGGACAGGGTTAGGCGAGCAGTACTTC
CASSLGRTGLGEQYF
>TRBV5-1|many|-|TRBJ2-1
TGCGCCAGCAGCTTGGTGGCTGGCCGGGACAATGAGCAGTTCTTC
CASSLVAGRDNEQFF
>TRBV28|many|TRBD2|TRBJ2-7
TGTGCCAGCATCCCGACTAGCGGGGCCTACGAGCAGTACTTC
CASIPTSGAYEQYF
>TRBV5-4|-|-|TRBJ2-1
TGTGCCAGCAGCTTGGGGACTTCCCCCTTTGGGTACAATGAGCAGTTCTTC
CASSLGTSPFGYNEQFF
>TRBV4-1|-|TRBD2|TRBJ2-7
TGCGCCAGCAGCCAAGGGGCGGGGGAGCCAAGGCCGAACAGTTGGGACTTC
CASSQGAGEPRPNSWDF
>TRBV15|-|-|TRBJ2-1
TGTGCCACCAGCAGGGACAACAATGAGCAGTTCTTC
CATSRDNNEQFF
>TRBV7-8|many|TRBD2|TRBJ2-3
TGTGCCAGCAGCTTACTAGCGGGAGCAGATACGCAGTATTTT
CASSLLAGADTQYF
>TRBV6-2/TRBV6-3|many|TRBD2|TRBJ2-1
TGTGCCAGCAGTTACGACGGACTAGCGGGAGAAGTAGAGCAGTTCTTC
CASSYDGLAGEVEQFF
>TRBV11-1|many|-|TRBJ2-1
TGTGCCAGCAGTCGAGACAGCTCCTACAATGAGCAGTTCTTC
CASSRDSSYNEQFF
>TRBV7-3|-|TRBD2|TRBJ2-3
TGTGCCAGCAGCCTCTCGGGACTAGAGGCCGATACGCAGTATTTT
CASSLSGLEADTQYF
>TRBV20-1|many|TRBD2|TRBJ2-1
TGCAGTGCTAGAAATGCGCGGGAGGGTGGAACCTACAATGAGCAGTTCTTC
CSARNAREGGTYNEQFF
>TRBV6-2/TRBV6-3|many|TRBD2|TRBJ2-2
TGTGCCAGCAGTTTGGGAGGGCACTACACCGGGGAGCTGTTTTTT
CASSLGGHYTGELFF
>TRBV29-1|many|-|TRBJ2-7
TGCAGCGTTGGCGGTACCTACGAGCAGTACTTC
CSVGGTYEQYF
>TRBV5-1|many|-|TRBJ2-3
TGCGCCAGCAACGTGGGGGAGATCACAGATACGCAGTATTTT
CASNVGEITDTQYF
>TRBV20-1|-|TRBD1|TRBJ2-5
TGCAGTGTTCTTACCGGGACAGGCGGAGAGACCCAGTACTTC
CSVLTGTGGETQYF
>TRBV3-1|many|TRBD2|TRBJ2-4
TGTGCCAGCAGCCAACTTTTAGCGGGAGGATGGAACATTCAGTACTTC
CASSQLLAGGWNIQYF
>TRBV20-1|many|-|TRBJ1-2
TGCAGTGGGACAACCGGGAGTAACTATGGCTACACCTTC
CSGTTGSNYGYTF
>TRBV10-3|many|-|TRBJ2-5
TGTGCCATCAGTCCGCAAGGGGCAAAAGAGACCCAGTACTTC
CAISPQGAKETQYF
>TRBV7-3|-|-|TRBJ2-1
TGTGCCAGCAGCCTAGGGACCCCCTCATCTGAGCAGTTCTTC
CASSLGTPSSEQFF
>TRBV7-2|many|-|TRBJ2-1
TGTGCCAGCAGCTTAGCGAAAGCTTCCTACAATGAGCAGTTCTTC
CASSLAKASYNEQFF
>TRBV7-2|few|-|TRBJ2-1
TGTGCCAGCAGCTTTCGGAGGACGGATGAGCAGTTCTTC
CASSFRRTDEQFF
>TRBV5-8|once|TRBD2|TRBJ2-1
TGTGCCAGCAGCTACGGGACTAGCGGTTGGAGCTCCTACAATGAGCAGTTCTTC
CASSYGTSGWSSYNEQFF
>TRBV12-3/TRBV12-4|many|-|TRBJ2-5
TGTGCCAGCAGTTTTTTACGGGATTCCCAAGAGACCCAGTACTTC
CASSFLRDSQETQYF
>TRBV27|few|-|TRBJ1-4
TGTGCCAGCAGTTTTAAGAGGGCTGGTGAAAAACTGTTTTTT
CASSFKRAGEKLFF
>TRBV4-1|few|-|TRBJ1-2
TGCGCCAGCAGCCAAGACGCCCGGGATTCCCTCTATGGCTACACCTTC
CASSQDARDSLYGYTF
>TRBV29-1|many|-|TRBJ1-1
TGCAGCGCGAGATGGGCTGAAGCTTTCTTT
CSARWAEAFF
>TRBV5-1|-|TRBD2|TRBJ2-1
TGCGCCAGCAGCTTAAGAAGCGGGAGCGGGGGTGAGCAGTTCTTC
CASSLRSGSGGEQFF
>TRBV29-1|-|-|TRBJ1-1
TGCAGCGCCGACCAGGGCACTGAAGCTTTCTTT
CSADQGTEAFF
>TRBV19|-|-|TRBJ2-5
TGTGCCAGTAGTATTTCCCCCGGTAACCAAGAGACCCAGTACTTC
CASSISPGNQETQYF
>TRBV11-3|few|-|TRBJ2-1
TGTGCCAGCAGCTTAGCAGGTTACAATGAGCAGTTCTTC
CASSLAGYNEQFF
>TRBV30|many|-|TRBJ2-3
TGTGCCTGGAGTCTCTGGGGCCTTTCAGATACGCAGTATTTT
CAWSLWGLSDTQYF
>TRBV10-3|many|-|TRBJ1-3
TGTGCCATCAGTGAGTCGGTCATCGTCTCTGGAAACACCATATATTTT
CAISESVIVSGNTIYF